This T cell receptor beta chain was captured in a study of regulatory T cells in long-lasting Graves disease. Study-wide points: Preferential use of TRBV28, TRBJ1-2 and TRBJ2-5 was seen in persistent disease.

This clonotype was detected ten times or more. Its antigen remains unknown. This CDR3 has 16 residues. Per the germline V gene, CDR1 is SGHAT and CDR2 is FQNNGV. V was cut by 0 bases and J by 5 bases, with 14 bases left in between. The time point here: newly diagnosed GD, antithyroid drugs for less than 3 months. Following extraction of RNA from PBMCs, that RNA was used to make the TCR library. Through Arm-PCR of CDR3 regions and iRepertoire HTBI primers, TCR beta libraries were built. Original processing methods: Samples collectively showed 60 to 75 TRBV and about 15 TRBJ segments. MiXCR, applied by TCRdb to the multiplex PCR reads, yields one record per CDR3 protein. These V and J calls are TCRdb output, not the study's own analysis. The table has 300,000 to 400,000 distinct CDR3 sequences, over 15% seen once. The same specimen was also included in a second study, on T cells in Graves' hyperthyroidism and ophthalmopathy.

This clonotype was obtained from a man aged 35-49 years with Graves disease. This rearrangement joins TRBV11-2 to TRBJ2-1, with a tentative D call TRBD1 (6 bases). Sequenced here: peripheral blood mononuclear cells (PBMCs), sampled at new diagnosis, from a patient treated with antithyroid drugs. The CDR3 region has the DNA TGTGCCAGCAGCTTAGATCAAACAGGGTTGCACAATGAGCAGTTCTTC. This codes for CASSLDQTGLHNEQFF.